Following are 17 T cell receptor beta chains from one sample sequenced in a study of T cell changes during pregnancy in multiple sclerosis. Data came from immunoSEQ multiplex PCR; TCRdb stores just in-frame clones and leaves some out. The repertoire holds about 57,000 clones, with roughly nine tenths as singletons. The material was CD4+ T cells from peripheral blood mononuclear cells, obtained in the second trimester of pregnancy. All receptors come from a female donor with multiple sclerosis, enrolled in a pregnancy study.

The chain uses TRBV5-1 and TRBJ2-5, with D possibly matching TRBD2 (6 bases). Germline V gene lookup returns CDR1 SGHRS and CDR2 YFSETQ. The germline V and J ends were trimmed by 4 bases and 2 bases, with 12 bases remaining between them. The CDR3 is 14 amino acids. The CDR3 here is CASSTPGRQETQYF. DNA for the CDR3: TGCGCCAGCAGCACGCCCGGGAGACAAGAGACCCAGTACTTC.

This chain links TRBV7-3 with TRBJ1-1; 9 bases agree with TRBD1. CDR1 SGHTA and CDR2 FQGTGA come from the germline V gene. V was clipped by 3 bases and J by 4 bases; unmatched bases: 6. The CDR3 covers 15 residues. CDR3 amino acids: CASSFTGGLGTEAFF. CDR3 DNA sequence: TGTGCCAGCAGCTTCACAGGGGGCTTGGGCACTGAAGCTTTCTTT.

This chain joins TRBV6-5 and TRBJ2-1, with a tentative D call TRBD2 (6 bases). The CDR3 length is 15 residues. The ends were cut back, 7 bases at V and 2 bases at J, with 15 bases in the middle. Germline loops: CDR1 MNHEY, CDR2 SVGAGI. The CDR3 DNA is TGTGCCAGCACCGCCCGGAGGGGCGCCTACAATGAGCAGTTCTTC. Its protein is CASTARRGAYNEQFF.

The chain employs TRBV18 and TRBJ2-3; no clear D gene. The germline V and J ends were trimmed by 4 bases and 4 bases, with 6 bases remaining between them. Germline V gene sequence: CDR1 KGHSH, CDR2 LQKENI. The CDR3 spans 12 residues. DNA of the CDR3: TGTGCCAGCTCACACTCTTCAGATACGCAGTATTTT. Translation: CASSHSSDTQYF.

V and J are TRBV11-2 and TRBJ2-7; TRBD2 aligns across 7 bases. Germline CDR1 is SGHAT and CDR2 is FQNNGV. V shed 5 bases, J shed 7 bases, and the junction held 8 bases outside the gene matches. The CDR3 sequence is 13 residues long. DNA of the CDR3: TGTGCCAGCAGCCTCGGACTAGGCCGTGAGCAGTACTTC. It is translated as CASSLGLGREQYF. Based on the CDR3 plus reference TRBV11-2 and TRBJ2-7, the full variable domain is EAGVAQSPRYKIIEKRQSVAFWCNPISGHATLYWYQQILGQGPKLLIQFQNNGVVDDSQLPKDRFSAERLKGVDSTLKIQPAKLEDSAVYLCASSLGLGREQYFGPGTRLTVT.

The chain employs TRBV28 and TRBJ2-7; TRBD2 matches at 8 bases. Germline CDR1 and CDR2: MDHEN and SYDVKM. With 8 bases clipped from V and 2 bases from J, the junction kept 14 bases outside the gene matches. CDR3 size: 16 residues. CDR3 in amino acids: CASLPLGSGDPYEQYF. The CDR3 coding sequence is TGTGCCAGCCTACCCCTAGGTAGCGGGGACCCCTACGAGCAGTACTTC. Supplemented by reference TRBV28 and TRBJ2-7, the full variable domain reads DVKVTQSSRYLVKRTGEKVFLECVQDMDHENMFWYRQDPGLGLRLIYFSYDVKMKEKGDIPEGYSVSREKKERFSLILESASTNQTSMYLCASLPLGSGDPYEQYFGPGTRLTVT.

This clone has a single count. The chain recombines TRBV19 with TRBJ1-1; D is uncertain. CDR1 is LNHDA, CDR2 SQIVND, per germline (reference sequence). The CDR3 length is 13 residues. V lost 2 bases and J lost 2, with 6 bases in between. Written as DNA, the CDR3 is TGTGCCAGTAGTATACAACTAAACACTGAAGCTTTCTTT. Translated, it gives CASSIQLNTEAFF. The variable domain in full, completed from reference TRBV19 and TRBJ1-1, reads DGGITQSPKYLFRKEGQNVTLSCEQNLNHDAMYWYRQDPGQGLRLIYYSQIVNDFQKGDIAEGYSVSREKKESFPLTVTSAQKNPTAFYLCASSIQLNTEAFFGQGTRLTVV.

This chain uses TRBV27 with TRBJ2-5; 9 positions agree with TRBD2. CDR3 length: 17 residues. Trimming took 5 bases from V and 4 from J; bases not matched to a gene: 14. The germline V gene encodes CDR1 MNHEY and CDR2 SMNVEV (reference sequence). CDR3 in amino acids: CASSPLRSGGRIETQYF. The DNA of the CDR3 is TGTGCCAGCAGTCCCTTGCGGAGCGGGGGGCGGATAGAGACCCAGTACTTC.

The genes are TRBV5-1 and TRBJ1-2; D ambiguous. This CDR3 has 14 amino acids. V was trimmed by 4 bases and J by 4 bases, leaving 14 bases between them. In germline, CDR1 is SGHRS, CDR2 YFSETQ. CDR3 protein: CASSVPQVGYGYTF. The CDR3 DNA follows: TGCGCCAGCAGCGTACCGCAGGTGGGCTATGGCTACACCTTC.

This clone was counted once. The chain combines TRBV11-2 with TRBJ1-1; perhaps TRBD1 as D (5 bases). This CDR3 contains 13 residues. V lost 5 bases to trimming and J lost 4 bases, with 11 bases between them. Germline-derived CDR1 and CDR2 are SGHAT and FQNNGV. CDR3 region: CASSVPRATEAFF. Here the CDR3 DNA reads TGTGCCAGCAGCGTACCCAGGGCCACTGAAGCTTTCTTT. Full variable domain (missing parts from reference TRBV11-2 and TRBJ1-1): EAGVAQSPRYKIIEKRQSVAFWCNPISGHATLYWYQQILGQGPKLLIQFQNNGVVDDSQLPKDRFSAERLKGVDSTLKIQPAKLEDSAVYLCASSVPRATEAFFGQGTRLTVV.

This chain joins TRBV27 and TRBJ2-7; TRBD2 matches 11 bases. This CDR3 has 17 amino acids. The germline CDR1 and CDR2 sequences are MNHEY and SMNVEV (reference sequence). V lost 5 bases to trimming and J lost 0 bases; unmatched junction nucleotides: 9. The CDR3 loop is CASSPQTTSGDSYEQYF. The DNA of the CDR3 is TGTGCCAGCAGTCCCCAAACGACTAGCGGGGACTCCTACGAGCAGTACTTC.

The gene calls are TRBV29-1 and TRBJ2-3; perhaps TRBD1 as D (6 bases). Trimming removed 0 bases at V and 6 bases at J, with 19 bases between. The CDR3 runs 16 residues. Germline V gene data show CDR1 as SQVTM and CDR2 as ANQGSEA. The chain's CDR3 is CSVEERDTPTTDTQYF. CDR3 DNA: TGCAGCGTTGAAGAAAGGGACACACCAACCACGGATACGCAGTATTTT.

The V and J genes are TRBV5-4 and TRBJ1-4; a possible D gene is TRBD1 (5 bases). The germline V gene encodes CDR1 SGHNT and CDR2 YYREEE (reference sequence). The CDR3 is made up of 15 amino acids. Trimming removed 3 bases from V and 8 bases from J, with 17 bases in between. The DNA of the CDR3 is TGTGCCAGCAGCTACAGGACACCAAATGGAGAAAAACTGTTTTTT. It encodes CASSYRTPNGEKLFF. Full variable domain (remainder filled in from reference TRBV5-4 and TRBJ1-4): ETGVTQSPTHLIKTRGQQVTLRCSSQSGHNTVSWYQQALGQGPQFIFQYYREEENGRGNFPPRFSGLQFPNYSSELNVNALELDDSALYLCASSYRTPNGEKLFFGSGTQLSVL.

The chain couples TRBV10-1 to TRBJ2-6; D not certain. Germline V gene sequence: CDR1 WNHNN, CDR2 SYGVQD (reference sequence). This CDR3 has 16 residues. V lost 3 bases and J lost 0, with 9 bases in between. CDR3 bases: TGCGCCAGCAGTGATTCTGACACCTCTGGGGCCAACGTCCTGACTTTC. This gives the protein CASSDSDTSGANVLTF.

This clone appeared a few times. V gene TRBV2 combines with J gene TRBJ1-4, with unresolved D. V shed 6 bases and J shed 8 bases, with 16 bases lying between them. The CDR3 consists of 14 residues. CDR1 and CDR2 from the germline V gene are SNHLY and FYNNEI. CDR3 nucleotide sequence: TGTGCCAGCAGCCAAGATCTACAGAACGAAAAACTGTTTTTT. It yields the protein CASSQDLQNEKLFF.

This clone was seen more than once but under ten times. The gene calls are TRBV19 and TRBJ1-1, with a weak D call TRBD1 (5 bases). Germline loops: CDR1 LNHDA, CDR2 SQIVND (reference sequence). V lost 5 bases to trimming and J lost 0 bases, with 10 bases between them. The CDR3 is 14 amino acids. CDR3 in amino acids: CASSQGLLNTEAFF. In DNA form, the CDR3 reads TGTGCCAGTAGTCAGGGCTTGTTGAACACTGAAGCTTTCTTT.

This clone occurred once. V usage is TRBV11-3 and J usage is TRBJ2-1; D might be TRBD1 (5 bases). The CDR3 is 14 residues long. Germline CDR1 and CDR2: SGHNT and YENEEA. V lost 4 bases and J 3 bases, leaving 10 bases between the germline ends. The CDR3 coding sequence is TGTGCCAGCAGCTACCAGGGAAGCTACAATGAGCAGTTCTTC. Translation gives CASSYQGSYNEQFF.